The 14 T cell receptor beta chains in this list originate from one sample, sequenced in a study of blood T cell repertoires in COVID-19. The assay was immunoSEQ multiplex PCR, and TCRdb's table has in-frame clones only and misses some. Among just over 300,000 clones, 75% to 90% were seen once, and the ten largest hold around 2.1%. The sample consisted of PBMCs or T cells enriched from blood (not recorded which). These receptors were obtained from a man aged 25-40 years who had recovered from COVID-19.

This chain uses TRBV18 with TRBJ1-1, with TRBD1 matching 8 bases. Looked up from germline, CDR1 is KGHSH and CDR2 is LQKENI. The CDR3 length is 15 residues. J gave up 6 bases and V 2 bases, and 8 bases lay outside the gene matches. CDR3 region: CASSPGIDRGSEAFF. CDR3 DNA: TGTGCCAGCTCACCAGGGATTGACAGGGGCTCTGAAGCTTTCTTT.

This chain uses TRBV2 with TRBJ1-1; a possible D gene is TRBD1 (5 bases). This CDR3 has 14 amino acids. Germline V lookup: CDR1 SNHLY, CDR2 FYNNEI. The V gene lost 8 bases and the J gene lost 4 bases, with 17 bases spanning the gap. This CDR3 is CASGGRGESTEAFF. The CDR3 nucleotides read TGTGCCAGCGGGGGGAGGGGCGAGAGCACTGAAGCTTTCTTT.

The genes are TRBV7-2 and TRBJ1-6; tentatively, D is TRBD1 (6 bases). Trimming removed 1 base from V and 8 bases from J, with 12 bases in between. Looked up from germline, CDR1 is SGHTA and CDR2 is FQGNSA. The CDR3 contains 15 residues. This CDR3 reads CASSLDTGTYSPLHF. The CDR3 DNA is TGTGCCAGCAGCTTAGATACAGGGACCTATTCACCCCTCCACTTT.

The chain links TRBV19 to TRBJ1-6; TRBD1 is a possible D gene (6 bases). The germline V gene encodes CDR1 LNHDA and CDR2 SQIVND (reference sequence). This CDR3 region has 16 residues. The germline V and J ends were trimmed by 5 bases and 7 bases, with 18 bases remaining between them. The CDR3 DNA reads as TGTGCCAGTAGTCGAGGAGCTCAGGGGCAAAATTCACCCCTCCACTTT. This gives the protein CASSRGAQGQNSPLHF. Full variable domain (remainder filled in from reference TRBV19 and TRBJ1-6): DGGITQSPKYLFRKEGQNVTLSCEQNLNHDAMYWYRQDPGQGLRLIYYSQIVNDFQKGDIAEGYSVSREKKESFPLTVTSAQKNPTAFYLCASSRGAQGQNSPLHFGNGTRLTVT.

This chain connects TRBV6-5 to TRBJ2-3; the match to TRBD1 covers 7 bases. The CDR3 runs to 15 residues. Trimming at V came to 5 bases and at J to 2 bases, leaving 7 bases not matched to a gene. From germline, CDR1 is MNHEY and CDR2 SVGAGI. The CDR3 nucleotides are TGTGCCAGCAGTCCACGACAGGGAAACACAGATACGCAGTATTTT. This gives the protein CASSPRQGNTDTQYF.

This clone was recorded a few times. The gene calls are TRBV4-1 and TRBJ1-3, with 9 positions matching TRBD1. Germline values: CDR1 MGHRA, CDR2 YSYEKL. CDR3 size: 17 residues. The V and J ends lost 1 base and 3 bases, in that order; junction bases with no gene match: 7. CDR3 sequence reads: CASSQGPRQGVGNTIYF. The CDR3 DNA reads as TGCGCCAGCAGCCAAGGGCCCAGACAGGGGGTTGGAAACACCATATATTTT.

This chain joins TRBV10-3 and TRBJ1-6; D call uncertain. Germline CDR1 is ENHRY and CDR2 is SYGVKD. The CDR3 is 14 amino acids. Trimming pared 0 bases from V and 6 bases from J, leaving 6 bases between. DNA of the CDR3: TGTGCCATCAGTGAGTCGTTAGCTAATTCACCCCTCCACTTT. Amino acid sequence: CAISESLANSPLHF.

The V call is TRBV19, the J call TRBJ1-3; D gene uncertain. Deletions cut 3 bases from V and 2 bases from J, with 8 bases between. The CDR3 is made up of 14 amino acids. Germline-derived CDR1 and CDR2 are LNHDA and SQIVND (reference sequence). CDR3 sequence: CASSILAPGNTIYF. DNA of the CDR3: TGTGCCAGTAGTATTCTGGCCCCTGGAAACACCATATATTTT.

This clone has more than one count but fewer than ten. The chain carries TRBV15 and TRBJ1-2, with D unclear. V lost 0 bases and J lost 6, with 14 bases in between. This CDR3 region has 15 residues. CDR1 and CDR2 from the germline V gene are LNHNV and YYDKDF (reference sequence). Here the CDR3 reads CATSRDRQAWDGYTF. Here the CDR3 DNA reads TGTGCCACCAGCAGAGATAGGCAGGCCTGGGATGGCTACACCTTC.

The chain couples TRBV7-8 to TRBJ2-5, with 8 bases that match TRBD2. The CDR3 runs to 16 residues. The J segment lost 0 bases and the V segment lost 6 bases, leaving 9 bases of the junction unmatched. Germline V gene sequence: CDR1 SGHVS, CDR2 FQNEAQ. The CDR3 bases are TGTGCCAGCAGGCAAGCAGGAGCGGGGGACCAAGAGACCCAGTACTTC. Protein sequence: CASRQAGAGDQETQYF.

This chain joins TRBV11-2 and TRBJ1-4; maybe TRBD1 (6 bases). Per germline, CDR1 SGHAT and CDR2 FQNNGV. This CDR3 has 15 amino acids. V was shortened by 5 bases and J by 7 bases, with 17 bases between the two germline ends. The CDR3 is CASSRGGGSREKLFF. The CDR3, as DNA: TGTGCCAGCAGCCGAGGGGGAGGGAGTCGTGAAAAACTGTTTTTT.

The V call is TRBV3-1 (or the pseudogene TRBV3-2), the J call TRBJ1-1, with 7 bases fitting TRBD1. Germline V gene sequence: CDR1 LGHDT, CDR2 YNNKEL (reference sequence). V gave up 5 bases and J gave up 5 bases; unmatched junction bases: 8. CDR3 length: 14 amino acids. The CDR3 here is CASSMKGAGTEAFF. DNA for the CDR3: TGTGCCAGCAGCATGAAGGGGGCAGGGACTGAAGCTTTCTTT.

The V and J genes are TRBV7-3 and TRBJ2-6; D is perhaps TRBD1 (6 bases). Germline lookup yields CDR1 SGHTA and CDR2 FQGTGA. V lost 0 bases and J lost 4, with 16 bases in between. The CDR3 runs to 18 residues. The CDR3 loop is CASSLTGPGATGANVLTF. The CDR3 nucleotides are TGTGCCAGCAGCTTAACGGGGCCAGGGGCGACCGGGGCCAACGTCCTGACTTTC.

The chain carries TRBV7-6 and TRBJ2-5, with 9 bases matching TRBD1. With V trimmed by 3 bases and J by 5 bases, 7 bases remained unmatched. The CDR3 is 15 amino acids. Germline values: CDR1 SGHVS, CDR2 FNYEAQ. The CDR3 region has the DNA TGTGCCAGCAGCTTGGGGACAGGGTCGTGGGAGACCCAGTACTTC. Encoded protein: CASSLGTGSWETQYF.